Below are 22 T cell receptor beta chains sequenced from a single sample in a study of blood T cell repertoires in COVID-19. Measured with immunoSEQ multiplex PCR; TCRdb has only the in-frame clones, and not every one. Among about 190,000 clones listed, roughly 80% were seen once. The sequencing input was PBMCs or T cells enriched from blood (not recorded which). The origin of the receptors is a woman in her twenties or thirties who had recovered from COVID-19.

The V and J genes are TRBV28 and TRBJ1-6, with 9 bases that match TRBD1. Trimming took 2 bases from V and 0 from J; bases not matched to a gene: 5. This CDR3 spans 18 amino acids. CDR1 MDHEN and CDR2 SYDVKM come from the germline V gene. The CDR3 region is CASSLSGQGSSYNSPLHF. The CDR3 coding sequence is TGTGCCAGCAGTTTAAGTGGACAGGGGAGCTCCTATAATTCACCCCTCCACTTT.

This chain connects TRBV4-2 to TRBJ2-7, with D tentatively TRBD1 (6 bases). The CDR3 sequence is 15 residues long. Germline V gene data show CDR1 as LGHNA and CDR2 as YNFKEQ. V was clipped by 1 base and J by 5 bases, with 15 bases between them. The CDR3 sequence: CASSQADGQPNEQYF. The CDR3 bases are TGTGCCAGCAGCCAAGCGGACGGACAGCCAAACGAGCAGTACTTC.

This chain connects TRBV7-3 to TRBJ2-2, with 9 bases identical to TRBD2. Germline V gene data show CDR1 as SGHTA and CDR2 as FQGTGA. This CDR3 comprises 17 residues. The V segment lost 3 bases and the J segment 4 bases; nucleotides outside the gene matches: 9. CDR3 in amino acids: CASSLSREGVSTGELFF. The CDR3, as DNA: TGTGCCAGCAGCTTGTCGCGGGAGGGAGTGAGCACCGGGGAGCTGTTTTTT.

The rearrangement links TRBV19 to TRBJ2-3; 7 nucleotides match TRBD1. Germline V CDR1 and CDR2: LNHDA, SQIVND (reference sequence). The ends lost 5 bases at V and 10 bases at J; junction bases unmatched: 12. This CDR3 has 14 residues. CDR3 amino acids: CASSVADRQGAQYF. CDR3 bases: TGTGCCAGTAGTGTCGCTGATAGGCAGGGGGCGCAGTATTTT.

The chain is built from TRBV2 and TRBJ2-2; 7 bases fit TRBD1. The CDR3 is 16 residues long. Losses at the gene ends were 1 base for V and 2 bases for J; bases not matched to a gene: 4. Per the germline V gene, CDR1 is SNHLY and CDR2 is FYNNEI. CDR3 bases: TGTGCCAGCAGTGAAGGAGGGGGCGCAAACACCGGGGAGCTGTTTTTT. This sequence encodes CASSEGGGANTGELFF.

CDR3 residues: CASSNLRSSYNEQFF. The CDR3 coding sequence is TGTGCCAGCAGCAATTTGCGGAGCTCCTACAATGAGCAGTTCTTC. The chain carries TRBV21-1 and TRBJ2-1; TRBD2 is taken as the D call from the table, unchecked against the DNA. TRBV21-1 is marked as a pseudogene. The CDR3 runs 15 residues.

The rearrangement links TRBV5-3 to TRBJ1-5, with TRBD1 identical over 7 bases. TRBV5-3 is an ORF for which the function is uncertain. CDR3 length equals 19 residues. V gave up 4 bases and J gave up 4 bases; unmatched junction bases: 20. The CDR3 nucleotides are TGTGCCAGAAGCCTTGCGCTGTTGCCTGGGACAGAAAGGAATCAGCCCCAGCATTTT. This gives the protein CARSLALLPGTERNQPQHF.

This clone is a singleton in its sample. This chain links TRBV23-1 with TRBJ2-3, with D possibly TRBD1 on 5 matching bases. TRBV23-1 is recorded as an ORF, its role being uncertain. CDR3 length equals 17 residues. Trimming removed 2 bases from V and 4 bases from J, with 19 bases in between. The CDR3 sequence is CASSQNWSPGLADTQYF. The CDR3 DNA reads TGCGCCAGCAGTCAAAATTGGTCTCCAGGGTTGGCAGATACGCAGTATTTT.

In nucleotides, the CDR3 is TGTGCCAGCAGTCGGGACAGGTTTCGATATGGCTACACCTTC. Protein sequence: CASSRDRFRYGYTF. V and J are TRBV27 and TRBJ1-2, with TRBD1 matching over 8 bases. Germline CDR1 and CDR2: MNHEY and SMNVEV (reference sequence). The CDR3 sequence is 14 residues long. V lost 5 bases and J lost 5; bases outside the gene matches: 7.

V and J are TRBV7-2 and TRBJ2-7; D may be TRBD1 (6 bases). CDR3 length: 14 amino acids. Germline loops: CDR1 SGHTA, CDR2 FQGNSA. V shed 2 bases and J shed 4 bases, with 12 bases lying between them. Here the CDR3 reads CASSLRQALYEQYF. DNA of the CDR3: TGTGCCAGCAGCTTACGACAGGCTCTTTACGAGCAGTACTTC.

The count of this clone is one. Written as DNA, the CDR3 is TGTGCCAGCAGCACACAGGGGGCCCGCTATGGCTACACCTTC. Translated: CASSTQGARYGYTF. The genes are TRBV28 and TRBJ1-2, with 9 bases identical to TRBD1. The V segment lost 6 bases and the J segment 4 bases; nucleotides outside the gene matches: 6. The CDR3 extends over 14 amino acids. Germline V CDR1 and CDR2: MDHEN, SYDVKM.

The chain has TRBV5-1 and TRBJ2-5; 7 bases align to TRBD2. The CDR3 length is 15 residues. V lost 4 bases, J lost 2 bases, and 8 bases stayed unmatched. Germline assignment: CDR1 SGHRS and CDR2 YFSETQ. The CDR3 is CASSTLGGGQETQYF. CDR3 in DNA: TGCGCCAGCAGCACCCTCGGCGGGGGTCAAGAGACCCAGTACTTC. Complete variable domain (other parts from reference TRBV5-1 and TRBJ2-5): KAGVTQTPRYLIKTRGQQVTLSCSPISGHRSVSWYQQTPGQGLQFLFEYFSETQRNKGNFPGRFSGRQFSNSRSEMNVSTLELGDSALYLCASSTLGGGQETQYFGPGTRLLVL.

This rearrangement joins TRBV18 to TRBJ1-4; 9 bases line up with TRBD1. Germline lookup yields CDR1 KGHSH and CDR2 LQKENI. The CDR3 runs to 17 residues. The junction had 11 bases not matched to a gene; V was cut back by 3 bases and J by 6 bases. The CDR3 protein is CASSPGQGSVWDEKLFF. The CDR3 DNA sequence: TGTGCCAGCTCACCTGGACAGGGGAGTGTGTGGGATGAAAAACTGTTTTTT.

This chain joins TRBV28 and TRBJ1-6; no clear D gene. Germline V gene lookup returns CDR1 MDHEN and CDR2 SYDVKM. This CDR3 region has 12 residues. V lost 5 bases, J lost 8 bases, and 7 bases lay in between. The CDR3 DNA reads as TGTGCCAGCAGTCGGGTTTATTCACCCCTCCACTTT. Translated: CASSRVYSPLHF.

Written as DNA, the CDR3 is TGCAGCGTTGCCGTGGGAAGCGGGATTCGCACCGGGGAGCTGTTTTTT. Protein sequence: CSVAVGSGIRTGELFF. The V call is TRBV29-1, the J call TRBJ2-2, with 7 positions matching TRBD2. There are 16 residues in the CDR3. Per germline, CDR1 SQVTM and CDR2 ANQGSEA. Losses at the gene ends were 4 bases for V and 4 bases for J; bases not matched to a gene: 12.

This CDR3 reads CASSFLRSDTEAFF. The CDR3 nucleotides read TGCGCCAGCAGCTTCCTTCGTAGCGACACTGAAGCTTTCTTT. The J gene is TRBJ1-1, the V gene TRBV5-1; D not resolved. The V end lost 2 bases, the J end lost 3 bases, and 11 bases lay between the germline ends. In germline, CDR1 is SGHRS, CDR2 YFSETQ. There are 14 residues in the CDR3. Based on the CDR3 plus reference TRBV5-1 and TRBJ1-1, the full variable domain is KAGVTQTPRYLIKTRGQQVTLSCSPISGHRSVSWYQQTPGQGLQFLFEYFSETQRNKGNFPGRFSGRQFSNSRSEMNVSTLELGDSALYLCASSFLRSDTEAFFGQGTRLTVV.

The J gene is TRBJ1-3, the V gene TRBV27, with D possibly TRBD1 on 6 matching bases. This CDR3 contains 13 residues. From germline, CDR1 is MNHEY and CDR2 SMNVEV (reference sequence). Trimming pared 9 bases from V and 6 bases from J, leaving 15 bases between. CDR3 sequence reads: CASTGFDENTIYF. The CDR3 nucleotides read TGTGCCAGTACAGGGTTTGATGAAAACACCATATATTTT.

This clone appeared a single time. The chain has TRBV2 and TRBJ2-1, with TRBD2 matching 8 bases. The CDR3 has 14 residues. Germline V gives CDR1 SNHLY, CDR2 FYNNEI. Trimming at V came to 7 bases and at J to 10 bases, leaving 12 bases not matched to a gene. CDR3 coding DNA: TGTGCCAGCATTCGACTCGCGGGGGGTGGGGAGCAGTTCTTC. Translating gives CASIRLAGGGEQFF.

V is TRBV7-8 and J is TRBJ2-1; 9 bases match TRBD2. This CDR3 contains 17 residues. Germline CDR1 and CDR2: SGHVS and FQNEAQ. The V gene end was trimmed by 5 bases and the J gene end by 5 bases; junction bases not matched to a gene: 13. As DNA, the CDR3 is TGTGCCAGCAGCCGAGAGGGGCTAGCGGGACCTAACAATGAGCAGTTCTTC. Residues: CASSREGLAGPNNEQFF. Full variable domain (rest looked up from reference TRBV7-8 and TRBJ2-1): GAGVSQSPRYKVAKRGQDVALRCDPISGHVSLFWYQQALGQGPEFLTYFQNEAQLDKSGLPSDRFFAERPEGSVSTLKIQRTQQEDSAVYLCASSREGLAGPNNEQFFGPGTRLTVL.

The gene calls are TRBV6-5 and TRBJ1-4, with TRBD1 identical over 7 bases. CDR3 size: 15 residues. The germline V gene encodes CDR1 MNHEY and CDR2 SVGAGI. V gave up 6 bases and J gave up 1 base; unmatched junction bases: 5. CDR3 sequence reads: CASRNRGGTNEKLFF. Written as DNA, the CDR3 is TGTGCCAGCAGGAACAGGGGAGGAACTAATGAAAAACTGTTTTTT.

The chain couples TRBV20-1 to TRBJ2-2; 7 bases are a match to TRBD2. Trimming cost V 3 bases and J 9 bases; bases outside gene matches: 13. This CDR3 region has 15 residues. Germline V gene lookup returns CDR1 DFQATT and CDR2 SNEGSKA (reference sequence). In DNA, the CDR3 is TGCAGTGCTAGTCACAGCGGGGCTCTCAGCTGGGAGCTGTTTTTT. It translates to CSASHSGALSWELFF.

The CDR3 region has the DNA TGTGCCAGCAGTTTGACCAGGGGCAATCAGCCCCAGCATTTT. This gives the protein CASSLTRGNQPQHF. V gene TRBV28 combines with J gene TRBJ1-5; perhaps TRBD1 as D (5 bases). V dropped 3 bases and J dropped 2 bases, with 8 bases sitting between them. There are 14 residues in the CDR3. CDR1 is MDHEN, CDR2 SYDVKM, per germline.